The clone carrying this T cell receptor beta chain appeared many times. Its specificity is not known. The CDR3 spans 15 residues. V gave up 2 bases and J gave up 9 bases, with 17 bases separating them. Germline CDR1 LNHDA, CDR2 SQIVND (reference sequence). Breast cancer patients provided tissue from their axillary draining lymph nodes. MiXCR was run by TCRdb on the multiplex PCR reads, yielding one entry per CDR3 protein. The data show hundreds of thousands of distinct CDR3 sequences, approximately 29% seen once. The data stem from a study of breast tumors, draining lymph nodes, adjacent tissues. Study-level points and caveats: Findings are consistent with lymph node origin and intratumoral expansion of most tumor T cells.

The clonotype comes from a female donor with breast cancer. Some clones in this sample may be carry-over from other donors' samples. What was sequenced was axillary lymph node tissue. The chain couples TRBV19 to TRBJ1-5; no clear D gene. The chain's CDR3 is CASSILRPDSVPQHF. The CDR3 coding sequence is TGTGCCAGTAGTATACTACGGCCGGACTCCGTGCCCCAGCATTTT.